This TCR beta chain derives from a study of blood T cell repertoires in COVID-19. The CDR3 sequence is 14 residues long. CDR1 is SGHAT, CDR2 FQNNGV, per germline. V lost 3 bases and J 8 bases, leaving 13 bases between the germline ends. The method was immunoSEQ multiplex PCR; TCRdb's version includes in-frame clones alone and lacks a portion of them. The sample has a few hundred thousand clones; 88% are singletons. The clonotype originates from a man between 60 and 75 years old who had recovered from COVID-19. The specimen sequenced was peripheral blood. The genes are TRBV11-2 and TRBJ1-4; D is unclear. CDR3 bases: TGTGCCAGCAGCTTGGTCAGGATGCCGGAAAAACTGTTTTTT. It translates to CASSLVRMPEKLFF. The whole variable domain, remainder taken from reference TRBV11-2 and TRBJ1-4, is EAGVAQSPRYKIIEKRQSVAFWCNPISGHATLYWYQQILGQGPKLLIQFQNNGVVDDSQLPKDRFSAERLKGVDSTLKIQPAKLEDSAVYLCASSLVRMPEKLFFGSGTQLSVL.